This TCR beta chain emerged from a study of cytomegalovirus exposure and HLA in healthy donors. CDR3 size: 16 residues. The V gene end was trimmed by 0 bases and the J gene end by 1 base; junction bases not matched to a gene: 2. CDR1 and CDR2 from the germline V gene are SGHNT and YYREEE (reference sequence). In the PCR, 60 Vbeta and 13 Jbeta primers were used. TCRdb's copy holds only in-frame clones and misses some; the assay was immunoSEQ multiplex PCR. The data contain 95,000 to 150,000 clones, 78% of them singletons. The sequenced sample was PBMCs. V gene TRBV5-4 combines with J gene TRBJ2-2, with 8 nucleotides matching TRBD1. This clonotype originated in a man under 40 in good health and CMV-seropositive. This CDR3 is CASSLGGTGNTGELFF. The CDR3 DNA follows: TGTGCCAGCAGCTTGGGAGGGACAGGGAACACCGGGGAGCTGTTTTTT. Together with reference TRBV5-4 and TRBJ2-2, the CDR3 gives the full variable domain: ETGVTQSPTHLIKTRGQQVTLRCSSQSGHNTVSWYQQALGQGPQFIFQYYREEENGRGNFPPRFSGLQFPNYSSELNVNALELDDSALYLCASSLGGTGNTGELFFGEGSRLTVL.